This TCR beta chain was recorded in a study of blood T cell repertoires in COVID-19. As for the study in general: Sources were T cells, B-cell-depleted T cells, or PBMCs; the material itself was cDNA or gDNA.

The CDR3 is 12 residues long. The germline V gene encodes CDR1 SNHLY and CDR2 FYNNEI. V was trimmed by 6 bases and J by 3 bases, leaving 9 bases between them. Profiled with immunoSEQ multiplex PCR; TCRdb holds only in-frame clones, not every one. The sample has about 260,000 clones, 86% seen once. The chain combines TRBV2 with TRBJ2-7, with D tentatively TRBD2 (6 bases). The TCR comes from a man aged 30 to 45 with active or convalescent COVID-19. Sequencing was done on a sample of peripheral blood. CDR3 protein: CASRQEGYEQYF. The CDR3 region has the DNA TGTGCCAGCAGACAGGAGGGCTACGAGCAGTACTTC.